This TCR beta chain was obtained from a study of blood T cell repertoires in COVID-19. Study-level background: Some COVID-19 samples were acute and others convalescent; all came from the United States, Italy and Spain. Sample material is recorded as cDNA or gDNA derived from T cells, B-cell-depleted T cells, or PBMCs.

The authors' processing: How many nucleated cells were present was estimated from reference gene primer amplification. Repertoires were generated with immunoSEQ multiplex PCR, while TCRdb's copy carries only in-frame clones and drops some. The V and J calls and clone size come from that table; D and trimming were worked out from the DNA. Here the sample spans roughly 16,000 clones, 80% to 90% being singletons. The CDR3 is 12 amino acids. V was clipped by 5 bases and J by 10 bases, with 11 bases between them. Looked up from germline, CDR1 is SGHTA and CDR2 is FQGNSA. This chain connects TRBV7-2 to TRBJ1-4; D is undetermined. Sequencing was performed on peripheral blood. This receptor was identified in an elderly man with acute or convalescent COVID-19. The CDR3 coding sequence is TGTGCCAGCAGCCGCGGGCGCGGAAAACTGTTTTTT. It translates to CASSRGRGKLFF.